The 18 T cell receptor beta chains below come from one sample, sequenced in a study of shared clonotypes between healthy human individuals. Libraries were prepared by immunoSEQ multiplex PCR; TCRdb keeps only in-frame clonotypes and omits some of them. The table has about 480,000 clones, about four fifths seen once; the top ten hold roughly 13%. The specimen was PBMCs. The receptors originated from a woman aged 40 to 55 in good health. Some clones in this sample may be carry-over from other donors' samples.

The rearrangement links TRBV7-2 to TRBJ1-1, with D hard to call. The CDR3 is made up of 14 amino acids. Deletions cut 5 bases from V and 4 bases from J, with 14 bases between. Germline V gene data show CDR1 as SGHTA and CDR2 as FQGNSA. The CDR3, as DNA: TGTGCCAGCAGCCTGGGAGCCGTTCGCACTGAAGCTTTCTTT. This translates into CASSLGAVRTEAFF.

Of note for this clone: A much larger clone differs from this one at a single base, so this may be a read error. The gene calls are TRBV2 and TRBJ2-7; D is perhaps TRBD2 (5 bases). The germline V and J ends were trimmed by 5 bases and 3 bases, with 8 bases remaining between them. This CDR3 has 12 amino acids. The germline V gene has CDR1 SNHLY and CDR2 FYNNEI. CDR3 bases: TGTGCCAGCAGTCCTCGGGGCTACGAGCAGTACTTC. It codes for CASSPRGYEQYF.

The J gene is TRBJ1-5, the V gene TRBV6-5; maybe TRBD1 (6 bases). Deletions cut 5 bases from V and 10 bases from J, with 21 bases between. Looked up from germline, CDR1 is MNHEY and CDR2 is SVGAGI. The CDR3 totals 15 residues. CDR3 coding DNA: TGTGCCAGCAGTCCCGGCGGCAGGGGTCCGTCTCCCCAGCATTTT. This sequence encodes CASSPGGRGPSPQHF.

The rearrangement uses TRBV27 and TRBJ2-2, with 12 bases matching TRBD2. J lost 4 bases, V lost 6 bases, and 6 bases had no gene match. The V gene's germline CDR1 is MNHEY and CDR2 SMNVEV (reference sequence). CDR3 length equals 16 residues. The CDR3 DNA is TGTGCCAGCAGCCCTAGCGGGAGGGCCGCCACCGGGGAGCTGTTTTTT. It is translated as CASSPSGRAATGELFF.

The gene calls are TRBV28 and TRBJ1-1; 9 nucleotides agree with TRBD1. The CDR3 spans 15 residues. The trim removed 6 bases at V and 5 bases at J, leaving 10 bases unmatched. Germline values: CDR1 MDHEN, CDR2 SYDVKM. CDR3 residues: CASSLTTGGGTEAFF. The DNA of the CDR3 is TGTGCCAGCAGCCTAACGACAGGGGGTGGGACTGAAGCTTTCTTT.

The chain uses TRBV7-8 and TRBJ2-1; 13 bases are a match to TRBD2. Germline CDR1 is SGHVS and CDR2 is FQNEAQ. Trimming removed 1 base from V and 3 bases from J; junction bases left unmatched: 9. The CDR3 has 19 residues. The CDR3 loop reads CASSLEGTSGIGGYNEQFF. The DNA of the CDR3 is TGTGCCAGCAGCTTAGAAGGGACTAGCGGGATTGGGGGCTACAATGAGCAGTTCTTC.

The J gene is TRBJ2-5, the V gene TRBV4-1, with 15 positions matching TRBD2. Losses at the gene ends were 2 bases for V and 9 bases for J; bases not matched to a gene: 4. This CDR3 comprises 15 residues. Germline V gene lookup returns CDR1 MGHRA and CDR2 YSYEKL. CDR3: CASSQLGLAGGPQYF. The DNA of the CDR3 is TGCGCCAGCAGCCAACTCGGACTAGCGGGAGGGCCCCAGTACTTC.

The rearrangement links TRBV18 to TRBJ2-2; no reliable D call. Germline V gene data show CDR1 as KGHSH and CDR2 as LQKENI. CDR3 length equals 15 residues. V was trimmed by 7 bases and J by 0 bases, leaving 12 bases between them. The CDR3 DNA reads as TGTGCCAGCTTCCCTACAGCCTCGAACACCGGGGAGCTGTTTTTT. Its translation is CASFPTASNTGELFF.

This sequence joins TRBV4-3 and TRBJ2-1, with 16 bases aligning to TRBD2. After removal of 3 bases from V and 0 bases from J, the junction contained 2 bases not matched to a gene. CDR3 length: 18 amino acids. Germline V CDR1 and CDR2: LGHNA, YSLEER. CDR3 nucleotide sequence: TGCGCCAGCAGCCAGGGACTAGCGGGAGGGAGCTCCTACAATGAGCAGTTCTTC. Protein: CASSQGLAGGSSYNEQFF.

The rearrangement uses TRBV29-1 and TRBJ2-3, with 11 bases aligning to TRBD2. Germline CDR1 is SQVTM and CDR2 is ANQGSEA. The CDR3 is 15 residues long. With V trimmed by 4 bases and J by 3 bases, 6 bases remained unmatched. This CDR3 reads CSVALAGGATDTQYF. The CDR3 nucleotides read TGCAGCGTTGCCCTAGCGGGAGGCGCAACAGATACGCAGTATTTT.

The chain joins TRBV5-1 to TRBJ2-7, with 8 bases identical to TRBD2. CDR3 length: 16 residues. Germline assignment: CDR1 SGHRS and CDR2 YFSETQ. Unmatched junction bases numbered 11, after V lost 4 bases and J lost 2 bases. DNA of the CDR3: TGCGCCAGCAGCCCCGGTGTGGATAGCGGGACCTACGAGCAGTACTTC. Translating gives CASSPGVDSGTYEQYF.

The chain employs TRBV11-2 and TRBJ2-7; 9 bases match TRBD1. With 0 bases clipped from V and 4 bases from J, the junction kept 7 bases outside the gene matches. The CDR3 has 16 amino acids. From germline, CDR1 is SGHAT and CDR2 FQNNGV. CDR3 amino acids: CASSLDLGTGIYEQYF. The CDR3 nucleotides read TGTGCCAGCAGCTTAGATCTTGGGACAGGGATATACGAGCAGTACTTC.

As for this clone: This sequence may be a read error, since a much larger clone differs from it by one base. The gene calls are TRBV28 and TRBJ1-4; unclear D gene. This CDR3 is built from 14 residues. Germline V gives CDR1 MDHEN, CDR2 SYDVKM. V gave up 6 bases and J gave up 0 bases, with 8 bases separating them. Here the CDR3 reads CASSQAPTNEKLFF. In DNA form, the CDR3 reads TGTGCCAGCAGCCAGGCTCCAACTAATGAAAAACTGTTTTTT.

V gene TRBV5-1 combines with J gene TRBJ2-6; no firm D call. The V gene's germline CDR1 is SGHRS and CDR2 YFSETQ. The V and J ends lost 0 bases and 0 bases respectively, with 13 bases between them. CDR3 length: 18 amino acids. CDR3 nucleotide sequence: TGCGCCAGCAGCTTGGTCACCTTAGACTCCTCTGGGGCCAACGTCCTGACTTTC. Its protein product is CASSLVTLDSSGANVLTF.

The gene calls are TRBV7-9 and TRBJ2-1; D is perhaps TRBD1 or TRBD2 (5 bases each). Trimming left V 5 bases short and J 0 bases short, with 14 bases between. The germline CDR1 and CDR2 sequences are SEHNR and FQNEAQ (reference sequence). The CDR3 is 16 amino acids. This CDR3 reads CASSPPGAYSYNEQFF. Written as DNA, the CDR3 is TGTGCCAGCAGCCCCCCCGGGGCATACTCCTACAATGAGCAGTTCTTC.

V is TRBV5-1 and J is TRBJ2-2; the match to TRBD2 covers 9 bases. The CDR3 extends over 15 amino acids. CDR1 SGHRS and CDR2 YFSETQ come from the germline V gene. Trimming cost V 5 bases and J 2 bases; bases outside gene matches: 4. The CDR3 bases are TGCGCCAGCAGGGCTAGCGGGATAAACACCGGGGAGCTGTTTTTT. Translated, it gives CASRASGINTGELFF.

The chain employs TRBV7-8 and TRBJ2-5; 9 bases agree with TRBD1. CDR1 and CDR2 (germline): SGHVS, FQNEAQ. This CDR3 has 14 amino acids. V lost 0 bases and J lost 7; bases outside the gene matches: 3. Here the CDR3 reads CASSLAGQGRTQYF. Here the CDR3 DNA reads TGTGCCAGCAGCTTAGCGGGACAGGGACGGACCCAGTACTTC.

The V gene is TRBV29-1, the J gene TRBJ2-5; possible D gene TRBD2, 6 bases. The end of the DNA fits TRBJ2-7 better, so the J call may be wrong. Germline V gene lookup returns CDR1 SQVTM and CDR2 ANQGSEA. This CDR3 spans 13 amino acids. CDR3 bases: TGCAGCGCAACTATTAGCGGAACCTACGAGCAGTACTTC. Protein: CSATISGTYEQYF.